This T cell receptor beta chain was observed in a study of beta chain features in type 1 diabetes. Across the study: Sorted cells, roughly 98,000,000 in number, were examined across all samples.

In regard to this clone: Its antigen is not known.

Study-wide points: Type 1 diabetes patients had moderately but significantly shorter TCRB CDR3s in all four CD4+ subsets.

The study reverse transcribed the entire isolated RNA, so it sequenced expressed TCRB transcripts. Generated by immunoSEQ multiplex PCR, the TCRdb table keeps only in-frame clones and is missing some. The data contain around 140,000 clones, approximately 10% of them singletons. Trimming took off 1 base at V and 1 base at J, with 13 bases between the two ends. In germline, CDR1 is SGHTA, CDR2 FQGTGA. There are 16 residues in the CDR3. The authors took one heparinised blood draw, averaging around 120 mL, from each donor. The receptor comes from a young man with type 1 diabetes. The sequencing sample was made of central memory CD4+ T cells from blood. This sequence joins TRBV7-3 and TRBJ1-2; possible D gene TRBD1, 5 bases. CDR3 sequence reads: CASSLNPDTYNYGYTF. The CDR3 bases are TGTGCCAGCAGCTTAAATCCGGACACCTATAACTATGGCTACACCTTC.